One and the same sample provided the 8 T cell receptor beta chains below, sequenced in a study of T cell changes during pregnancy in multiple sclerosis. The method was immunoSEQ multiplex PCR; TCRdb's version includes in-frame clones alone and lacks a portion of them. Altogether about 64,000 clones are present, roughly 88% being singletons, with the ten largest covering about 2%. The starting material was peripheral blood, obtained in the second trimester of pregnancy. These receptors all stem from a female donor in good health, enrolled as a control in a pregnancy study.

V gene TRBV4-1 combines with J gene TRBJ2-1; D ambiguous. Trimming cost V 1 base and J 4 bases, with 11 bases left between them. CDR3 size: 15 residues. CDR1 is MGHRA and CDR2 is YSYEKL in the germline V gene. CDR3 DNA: TGCGCCAGCAGCCAAGTCCGACAAAGTTACAATGAGCAGTTCTTC. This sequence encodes CASSQVRQSYNEQFF.

CDR3 protein: CSVEGTSGRADYEQYF. The CDR3 bases are TGCAGCGTTGAGGGGACTAGCGGGAGGGCCGACTACGAGCAGTACTTC. The chain employs TRBV29-1 and TRBJ2-7, with TRBD2 identical over 16 bases. The CDR3 is 16 amino acids. J lost 3 bases, V lost 3 bases, and 5 bases had no gene match. The germline V gene has CDR1 SQVTM and CDR2 ANQGSEA.

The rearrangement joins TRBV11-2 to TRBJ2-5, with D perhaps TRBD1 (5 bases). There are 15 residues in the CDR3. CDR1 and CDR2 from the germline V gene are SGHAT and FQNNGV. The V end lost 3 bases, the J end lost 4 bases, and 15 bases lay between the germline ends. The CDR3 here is CASSFAPSRGETQYF. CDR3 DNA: TGTGCCAGCAGCTTTGCGCCAAGTAGGGGAGAGACCCAGTACTTC.

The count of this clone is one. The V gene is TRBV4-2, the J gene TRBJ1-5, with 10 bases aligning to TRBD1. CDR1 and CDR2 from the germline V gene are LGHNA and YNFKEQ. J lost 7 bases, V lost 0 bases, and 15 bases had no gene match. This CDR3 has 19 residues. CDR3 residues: CASSQDLGTGVKEGQPQHF. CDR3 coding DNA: TGTGCCAGCAGCCAAGATTTGGGGACAGGGGTTAAGGAAGGACAGCCCCAGCATTTT.

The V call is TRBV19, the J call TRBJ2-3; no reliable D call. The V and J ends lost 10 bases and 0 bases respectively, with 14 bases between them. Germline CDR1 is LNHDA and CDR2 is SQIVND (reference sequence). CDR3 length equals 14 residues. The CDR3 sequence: CATRRGSSTDTQYF. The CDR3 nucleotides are TGTGCCACCCGGCGCGGTTCTAGCACAGATACGCAGTATTTT.

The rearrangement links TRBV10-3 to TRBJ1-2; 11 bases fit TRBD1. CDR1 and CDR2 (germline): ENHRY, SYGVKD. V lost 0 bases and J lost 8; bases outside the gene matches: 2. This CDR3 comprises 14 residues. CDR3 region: CAISESGQGGGYTF. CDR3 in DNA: TGTGCCATCAGTGAGTCGGGACAGGGGGGCGGCTACACCTTC.

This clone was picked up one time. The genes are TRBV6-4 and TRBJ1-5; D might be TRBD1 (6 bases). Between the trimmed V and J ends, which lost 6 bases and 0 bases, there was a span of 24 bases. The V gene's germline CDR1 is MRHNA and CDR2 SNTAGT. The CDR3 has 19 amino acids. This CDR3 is CASRAGGRGKVHSNQPQHF. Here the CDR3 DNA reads TGTGCCAGCAGGGCGGGGGGCCGGGGGAAAGTTCATAGCAATCAGCCCCAGCATTTT.

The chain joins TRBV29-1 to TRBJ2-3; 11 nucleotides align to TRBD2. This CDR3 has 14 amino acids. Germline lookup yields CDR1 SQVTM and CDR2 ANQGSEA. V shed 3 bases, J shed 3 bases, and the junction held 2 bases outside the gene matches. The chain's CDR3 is CSVDGTSGTDTQYF. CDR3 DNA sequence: TGCAGCGTTGACGGGACTAGCGGAACAGATACGCAGTATTTT.